The rows below give T cell receptor beta chains drawn from one sample of a study of glioma-infiltrating T cells after dendritic cell vaccination. Generated by immunoSEQ multiplex PCR, the TCRdb table keeps only in-frame clones and is missing some. The data show tens of thousands of clones, about nine tenths seen once. Material: blood, obtained before dendritic cell vaccination. These receptor sequences come from a human donor with glioblastoma. Each CDR3 is given with its conserved first and last residue. A D gene is named only where the DNA matches it firmly. Expanded clones are given a class, and other clones once, few, many or no size at all.

size: NA
D: TRBD1
J: TRBJ2-1
V: TRBV7-8
CDR3: CASSLRTGSLHEQFF
DNA: TGTGCCAGCAGCTTACGGACAGGGTCTTTACATGAGCAGTTCTTC

size: NA
D: TRBD2
J: TRBJ2-2
V: TRBV5-4
CDR3: CASSLEAGVNTGELFF
DNA: TGTGCCAGCAGCTTGGAAGCGGGAGTTAACACCGGGGAGCTGTTTTTT

size: once
D: NA
J: TRBJ1-2
V: TRBV15
CDR3: CATSRDGQKFNYGYTF
DNA: TGTGCCACCAGCAGAGACGGACAGAAATTTAACTATGGCTACACCTTC

size: few
D: TRBD2
J: TRBJ2-2
V: TRBV6-5
CDR3: CASSPLAGVPGELFF
DNA: TGTGCCAGCAGCCCCCTAGCGGGAGTTCCCGGGGAGCTGTTTTTT

size: NA
D: NA
J: TRBJ1-1
V: TRBV28
CDR3: CASRREAFF
DNA: TGTGCCAGCCGGCGGGAAGCTTTCTTT

size: NA
D: TRBD2
J: TRBJ2-2
V: TRBV5-1
CDR3: CASTNGGATGELFF
DNA: TGCGCCAGCACGAACGGGGGGGCGACCGGGGAGCTGTTTTTT

size: NA
D: NA
J: TRBJ2-1
V: TRBV27
CDR3: CASREFRVAYNEQFF
DNA: TGTGCCAGCAGGGAATTCAGGGTTGCCTACAATGAGCAGTTCTTC

size: NA
D: NA
J: TRBJ2-7
V: TRBV7-9
CDR3: CASSPLYEQYF
DNA: TGTGCCAGCAGCCCCCTCTACGAGCAGTACTTC

size: NA
D: NA
J: TRBJ1-5
V: TRBV2
CDR3: CASRSDSSNQPQHF
DNA: TGTGCCAGCAGAAGTGACAGTAGCAATCAGCCCCAGCATTTT

size: NA
D: NA
J: TRBJ2-7
V: TRBV27
CDR3: CASSFNRGVYEQYF
DNA: TGTGCCAGCAGTTTTAATCGCGGGGTCTACGAGCAGTACTTC

size: NA
D: NA
J: TRBJ2-1
V: TRBV7-2
CDR3: CASSFVTQALNEQFF
DNA: TGTGCCAGCAGCTTCGTGACACAGGCCCTCAATGAGCAGTTCTTC

size: once
D: NA
J: TRBJ1-2
V: TRBV19
CDR3: CASSMDWEGMYGYTF
DNA: TGTGCCAGTAGTATGGATTGGGAGGGGATGTATGGCTACACCTTC

size: NA
D: NA
J: TRBJ2-7
V: TRBV30
CDR3: CAWSVPGEPQYEQYF
DNA: TGTGCCTGGAGTGTACCGGGGGAGCCCCAATACGAGCAGTACTTC

size: NA
D: NA
J: TRBJ1-5
V: TRBV19
CDR3: CASSILAGLSNQPQHF
DNA: TGTGCCAGTAGTATTCTCGCGGGGCTTAGCAATCAGCCCCAGCATTTT

size: NA
D: NA
J: TRBJ2-5
V: TRBV6-5
CDR3: CASLRSGSAETQYF
DNA: TGTGCCAGCCTCAGATCCGGGTCGGCGGAGACCCAGTACTTC

size: NA
D: NA
J: TRBJ2-3
V: TRBV7-9
CDR3: CASSPRGHLGDTQYF
DNA: TGTGCCAGCAGCCCCCGCGGGCACCTGGGAGATACGCAGTATTTT